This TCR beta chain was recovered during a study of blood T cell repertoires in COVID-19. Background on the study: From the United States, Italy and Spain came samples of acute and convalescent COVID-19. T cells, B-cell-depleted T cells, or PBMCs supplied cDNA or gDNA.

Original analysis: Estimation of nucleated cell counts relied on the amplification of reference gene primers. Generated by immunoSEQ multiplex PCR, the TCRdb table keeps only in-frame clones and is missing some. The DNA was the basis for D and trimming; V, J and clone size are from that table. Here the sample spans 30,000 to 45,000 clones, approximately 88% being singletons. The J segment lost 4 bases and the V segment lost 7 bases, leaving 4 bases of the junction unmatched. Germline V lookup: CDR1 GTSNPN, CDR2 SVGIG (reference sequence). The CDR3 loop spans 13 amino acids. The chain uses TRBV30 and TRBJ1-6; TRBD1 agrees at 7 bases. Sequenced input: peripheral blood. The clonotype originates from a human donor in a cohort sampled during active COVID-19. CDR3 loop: CAFQTGYNSPLHF. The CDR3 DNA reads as TGTGCCTTCCAGACAGGGTATAATTCACCCCTCCACTTT.